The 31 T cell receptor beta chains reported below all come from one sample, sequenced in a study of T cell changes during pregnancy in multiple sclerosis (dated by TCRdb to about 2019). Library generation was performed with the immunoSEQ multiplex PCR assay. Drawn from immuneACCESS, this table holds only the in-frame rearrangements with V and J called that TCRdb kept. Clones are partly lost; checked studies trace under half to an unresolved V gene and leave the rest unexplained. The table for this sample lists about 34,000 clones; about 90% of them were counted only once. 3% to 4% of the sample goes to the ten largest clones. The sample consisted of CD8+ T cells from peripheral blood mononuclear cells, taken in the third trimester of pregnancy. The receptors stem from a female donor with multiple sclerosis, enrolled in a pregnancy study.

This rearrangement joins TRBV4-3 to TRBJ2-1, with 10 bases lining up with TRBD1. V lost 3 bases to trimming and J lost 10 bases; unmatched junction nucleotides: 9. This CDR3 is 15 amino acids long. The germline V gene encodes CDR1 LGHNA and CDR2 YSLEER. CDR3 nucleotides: TGCGCCAGCAGCCAGACAGGGGGCCCGGGATGGGAGCAGTTCTTC. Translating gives CASSQTGGPGWEQFF.

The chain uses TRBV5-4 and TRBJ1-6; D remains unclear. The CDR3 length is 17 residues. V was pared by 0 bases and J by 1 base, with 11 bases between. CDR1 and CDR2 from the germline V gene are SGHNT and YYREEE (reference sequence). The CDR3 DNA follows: TGTGCCAGCAGCTTGGCCCTCCCAGATTCCTATAATTCACCCCTCCACTTT. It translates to CASSLALPDSYNSPLHF.

Written as DNA, the CDR3 is TGTGCCAGCAGCGCGCTCGGGGGGTTGGCAGATACGCAGTATTTT. It yields the protein CASSALGGLADTQYF. This sequence joins TRBV7-2 and TRBJ2-3; 7 nucleotides align to TRBD2. Unmatched junction bases numbered 9, after V lost 5 bases and J lost 4 bases. Germline V lookup: CDR1 SGHTA, CDR2 FQGNSA. The CDR3 has 15 amino acids.

The CDR3 region is CASSAGTGGYSNQPQHF. As DNA, the CDR3 is TGTGCCAGCAGTGCCGGGACAGGGGGCTATAGCAATCAGCCCCAGCATTTT. The chain recombines TRBV6-1 with TRBJ1-5; 12 bases fit TRBD1. The germline V gene has CDR1 MNHNS and CDR2 SASEGT. V lost 4 bases and J lost 0; bases outside the gene matches: 4. CDR3 length equals 17 residues.

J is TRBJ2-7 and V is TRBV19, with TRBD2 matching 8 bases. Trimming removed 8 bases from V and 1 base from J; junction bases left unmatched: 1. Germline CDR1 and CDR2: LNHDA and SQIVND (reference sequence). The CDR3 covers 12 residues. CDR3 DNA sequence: TGTGCCAGTTCGGGGGGGTCCTACGAGCAGTACTTC. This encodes CASSGGSYEQYF.

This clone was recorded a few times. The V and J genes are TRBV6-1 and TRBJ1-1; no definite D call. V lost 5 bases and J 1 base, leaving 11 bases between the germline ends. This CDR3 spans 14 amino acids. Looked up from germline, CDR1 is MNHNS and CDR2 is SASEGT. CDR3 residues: CASSQRAENTEAFF. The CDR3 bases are TGTGCCAGCAGTCAGCGGGCAGAGAACACTGAAGCTTTCTTT.

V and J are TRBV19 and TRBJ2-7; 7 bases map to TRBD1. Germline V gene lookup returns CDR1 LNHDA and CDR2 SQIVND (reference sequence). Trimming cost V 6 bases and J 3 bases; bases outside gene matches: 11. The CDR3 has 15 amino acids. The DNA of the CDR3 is TGTGCCAGTAGACCTACCGACAGGGTTCTCTACGAGCAGTACTTC. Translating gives CASRPTDRVLYEQYF.

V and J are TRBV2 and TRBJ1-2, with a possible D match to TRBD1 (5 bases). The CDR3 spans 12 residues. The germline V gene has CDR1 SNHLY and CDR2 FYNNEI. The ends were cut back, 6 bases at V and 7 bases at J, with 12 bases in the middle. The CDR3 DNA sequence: TGTGCCAGCAGCGTCGCAGGGTTTGGCTACACCTTC. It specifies CASSVAGFGYTF.

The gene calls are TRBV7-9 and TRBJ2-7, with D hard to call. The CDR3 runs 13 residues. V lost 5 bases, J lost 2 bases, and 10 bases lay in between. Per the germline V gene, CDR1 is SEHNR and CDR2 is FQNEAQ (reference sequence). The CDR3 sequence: CASSPRLTYEQYF. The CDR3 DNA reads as TGTGCCAGCAGCCCTAGACTGACCTACGAGCAGTACTTC. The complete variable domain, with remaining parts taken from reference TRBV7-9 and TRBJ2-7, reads DTGVSQNPRHKITKRGQNVTFRCDPISEHNRLYWYRQTLGQGPEFLTYFQNEAQLEKSRLLSDRFSAERPKGSFSTLEIQRTEQGDSAMYLCASSPRLTYEQYFGPGTRLTVT.

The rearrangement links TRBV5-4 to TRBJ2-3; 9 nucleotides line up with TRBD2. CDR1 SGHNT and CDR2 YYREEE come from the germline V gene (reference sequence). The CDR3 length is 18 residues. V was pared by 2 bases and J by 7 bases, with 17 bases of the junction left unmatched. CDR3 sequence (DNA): TGTGCCAGCAGCTTCGTGGGGGGTAGGCGGGGGGGCTCAAATACGCAGTATTTT. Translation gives CASSFVGGRRGGSNTQYF.

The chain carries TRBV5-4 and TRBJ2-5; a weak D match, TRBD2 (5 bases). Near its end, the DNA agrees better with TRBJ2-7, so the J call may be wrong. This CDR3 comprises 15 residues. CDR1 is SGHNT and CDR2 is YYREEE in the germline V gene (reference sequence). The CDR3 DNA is TGTGCCAGCAGCTCCCTCAGTGTGGGAGCCTACGAGCAGTACTTC. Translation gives CASSSLSVGAYEQYF.

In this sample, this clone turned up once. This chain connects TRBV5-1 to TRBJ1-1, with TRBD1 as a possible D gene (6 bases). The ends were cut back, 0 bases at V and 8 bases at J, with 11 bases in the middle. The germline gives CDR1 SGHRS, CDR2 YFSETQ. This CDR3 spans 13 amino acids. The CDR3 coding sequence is TGCGCCAGCAGCTTGGGGGGGCTAGCCGAAGCTTTCTTT. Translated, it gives CASSLGGLAEAFF.

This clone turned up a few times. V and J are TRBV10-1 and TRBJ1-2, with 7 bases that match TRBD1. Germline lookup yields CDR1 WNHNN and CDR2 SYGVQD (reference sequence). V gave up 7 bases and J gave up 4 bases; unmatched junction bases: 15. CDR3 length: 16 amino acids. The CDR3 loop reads CASTSTTGSHSYGYTF. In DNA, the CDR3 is TGCGCCAGCACTTCCACGACAGGGAGCCACAGCTATGGCTACACCTTC.

As DNA, the CDR3 is TGTGCCAGCAGTCCCGGACTAGCGGGTACCGGGGAGCTGTTTTTT. It is translated as CASSPGLAGTGELFF. The chain is built from TRBV6-1 and TRBJ2-2; 11 bases agree with TRBD2. The V gene end was trimmed by 5 bases and the J gene end by 5 bases; junction bases not matched to a gene: 4. The V gene's germline CDR1 is MNHNS and CDR2 SASEGT. The CDR3 sequence is 15 residues long.

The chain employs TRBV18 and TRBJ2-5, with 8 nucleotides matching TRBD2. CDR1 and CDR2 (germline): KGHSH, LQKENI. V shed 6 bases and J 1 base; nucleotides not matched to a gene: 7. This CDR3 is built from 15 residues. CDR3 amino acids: CASSAGGGPQETQYF. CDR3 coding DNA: TGTGCCAGCTCTGCGGGCGGGGGGCCCCAAGAGACCCAGTACTTC.

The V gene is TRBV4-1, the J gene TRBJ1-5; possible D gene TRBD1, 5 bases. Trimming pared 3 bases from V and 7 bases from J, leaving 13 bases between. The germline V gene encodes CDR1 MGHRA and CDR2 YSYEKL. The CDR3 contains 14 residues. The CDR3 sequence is CASSHPGGKQPQHF. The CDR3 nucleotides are TGCGCCAGCAGCCATCCGGGGGGAAAACAGCCCCAGCATTTT.

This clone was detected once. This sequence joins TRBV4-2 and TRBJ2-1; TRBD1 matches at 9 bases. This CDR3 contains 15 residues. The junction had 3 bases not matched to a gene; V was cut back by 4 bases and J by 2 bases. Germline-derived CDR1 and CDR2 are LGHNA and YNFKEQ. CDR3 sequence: CASSPRDRAYNEQFF. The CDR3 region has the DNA TGTGCCAGCAGCCCACGGGACAGGGCCTACAATGAGCAGTTCTTC.

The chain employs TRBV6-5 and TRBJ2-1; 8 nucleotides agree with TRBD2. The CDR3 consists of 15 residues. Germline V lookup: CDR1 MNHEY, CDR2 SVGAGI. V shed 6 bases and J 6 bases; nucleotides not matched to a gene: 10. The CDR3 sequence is CASSLGLDKINEQFF. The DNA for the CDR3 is TGTGCCAGCAGCCTGGGACTAGACAAAATCAATGAGCAGTTCTTC.

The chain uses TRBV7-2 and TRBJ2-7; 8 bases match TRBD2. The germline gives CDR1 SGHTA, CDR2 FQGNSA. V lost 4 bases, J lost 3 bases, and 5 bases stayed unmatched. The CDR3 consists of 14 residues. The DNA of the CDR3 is TGTGCCAGCAGCTGGGCCCGGGGGGGCTACGAGCAGTACTTC. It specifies CASSWARGGYEQYF.

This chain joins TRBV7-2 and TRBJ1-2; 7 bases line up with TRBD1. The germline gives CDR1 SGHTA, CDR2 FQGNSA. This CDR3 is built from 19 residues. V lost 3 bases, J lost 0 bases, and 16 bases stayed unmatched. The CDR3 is CASSLSITGEARPNYGYTF. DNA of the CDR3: TGTGCCAGCAGCTTGAGTATAACAGGGGAAGCAAGGCCTAACTATGGCTACACCTTC. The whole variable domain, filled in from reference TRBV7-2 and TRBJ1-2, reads GAGVSQSPSNKVTEKGKDVELRCDPISGHTALYWYRQSLGQGLEFLIYFQGNSAPDKSGLPSDRFSAERTGGSVSTLTIQRTQQEDSAVYLCASSLSITGEARPNYGYTFGSGTRLTVV.

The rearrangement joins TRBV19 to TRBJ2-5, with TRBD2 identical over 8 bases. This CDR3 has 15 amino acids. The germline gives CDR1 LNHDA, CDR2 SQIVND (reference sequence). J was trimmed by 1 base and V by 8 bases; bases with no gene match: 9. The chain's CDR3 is CASGRTSGFQETQYF. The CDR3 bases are TGTGCCAGTGGCCGAACTAGCGGTTTCCAAGAGACCCAGTACTTC. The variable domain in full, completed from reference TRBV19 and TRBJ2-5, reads DGGITQSPKYLFRKEGQNVTLSCEQNLNHDAMYWYRQDPGQGLRLIYYSQIVNDFQKGDIAEGYSVSREKKESFPLTVTSAQKNPTAFYLCASGRTSGFQETQYFGPGTRLLVL.

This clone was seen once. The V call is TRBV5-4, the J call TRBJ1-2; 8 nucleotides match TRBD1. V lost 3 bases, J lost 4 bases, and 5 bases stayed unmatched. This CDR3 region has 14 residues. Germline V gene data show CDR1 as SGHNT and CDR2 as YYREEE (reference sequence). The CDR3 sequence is CASSYRGDVYGYTF. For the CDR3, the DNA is TGTGCCAGCAGCTACAGGGGGGACGTCTATGGCTACACCTTC.

The CDR3 here is CASSLGHPNEQFF. CDR3 coding DNA: TGTGCCAGCAGCCTGGGACATCCGAATGAGCAGTTCTTC. The chain recombines TRBV7-2 with TRBJ2-1, with D possibly being TRBD1 (6 bases). Germline V lookup: CDR1 SGHTA, CDR2 FQGNSA. The CDR3 is 13 amino acids. V was pared by 5 bases and J by 7 bases, with 12 bases between.

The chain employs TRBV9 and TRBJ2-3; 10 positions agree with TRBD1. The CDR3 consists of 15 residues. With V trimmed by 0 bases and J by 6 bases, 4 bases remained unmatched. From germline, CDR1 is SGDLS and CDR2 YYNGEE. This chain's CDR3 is CASSVGQGASDTQYF. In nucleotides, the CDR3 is TGTGCCAGCAGCGTAGGACAGGGGGCAAGTGATACGCAGTATTTT.

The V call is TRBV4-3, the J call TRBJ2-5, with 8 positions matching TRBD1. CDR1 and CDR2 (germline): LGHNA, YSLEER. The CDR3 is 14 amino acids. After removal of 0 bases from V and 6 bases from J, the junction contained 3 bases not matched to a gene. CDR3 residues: CASSQDRGPKTQYF. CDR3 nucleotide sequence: TGCGCCAGCAGCCAAGACAGGGGGCCAAAGACCCAGTACTTC.

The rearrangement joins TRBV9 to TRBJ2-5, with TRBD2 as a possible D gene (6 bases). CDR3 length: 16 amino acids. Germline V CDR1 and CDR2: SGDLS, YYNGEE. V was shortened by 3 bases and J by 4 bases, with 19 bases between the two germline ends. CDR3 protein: CASSAWGRDFPETQYF. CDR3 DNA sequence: TGTGCCAGCAGCGCCTGGGGCCGGGACTTTCCAGAGACCCAGTACTTC.

This chain's CDR3 is CASSTSDGGNTEAFF. CDR3 DNA sequence: TGTGCCAGCAGCACCAGCGACGGGGGGAACACTGAAGCTTTCTTT. The chain recombines TRBV9 with TRBJ1-1, with TRBD1 as a possible D gene (5 bases). Germline-derived CDR1 and CDR2 are SGDLS and YYNGEE. V shed 4 bases and J shed 1 base, with 14 bases lying between them. The CDR3 is 15 residues long.

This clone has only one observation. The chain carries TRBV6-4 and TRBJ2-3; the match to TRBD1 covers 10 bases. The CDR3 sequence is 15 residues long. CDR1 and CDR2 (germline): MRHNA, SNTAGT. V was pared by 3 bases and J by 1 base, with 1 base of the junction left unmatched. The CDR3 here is CASSEGTGGTDTQYF. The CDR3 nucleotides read TGTGCCAGCAGTGAAGGGACAGGGGGCACAGATACGCAGTATTTT.

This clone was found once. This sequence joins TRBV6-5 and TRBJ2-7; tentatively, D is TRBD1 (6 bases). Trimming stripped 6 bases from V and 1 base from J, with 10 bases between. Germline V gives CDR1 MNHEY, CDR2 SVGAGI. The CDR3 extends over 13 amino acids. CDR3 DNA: TGTGCCAGCAGAGAGACAGGTTCCTACGAGCAGTACTTC. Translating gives CASRETGSYEQYF.

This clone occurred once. The CDR3 spells CASSQDFMEGNPIYF. CDR3 DNA sequence: TGCGCCAGCAGCCAAGATTTTATGGAGGGCAACCCCATATATTTT. This chain uses TRBV4-3 with TRBJ1-3; D is undetermined. Germline-derived CDR1 and CDR2 are LGHNA and YSLEER. V was cut by 0 bases and J by 11 bases, with 17 bases left in between. The length of the CDR3 is 15 residues.

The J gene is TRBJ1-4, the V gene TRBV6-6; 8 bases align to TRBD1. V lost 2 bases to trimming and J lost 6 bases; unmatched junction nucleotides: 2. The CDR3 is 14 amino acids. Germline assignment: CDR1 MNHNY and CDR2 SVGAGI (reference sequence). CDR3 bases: TGTGCCAGCAGTTACGCAGGGGGCTATGAAAAACTGTTTTTT. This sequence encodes CASSYAGGYEKLFF.